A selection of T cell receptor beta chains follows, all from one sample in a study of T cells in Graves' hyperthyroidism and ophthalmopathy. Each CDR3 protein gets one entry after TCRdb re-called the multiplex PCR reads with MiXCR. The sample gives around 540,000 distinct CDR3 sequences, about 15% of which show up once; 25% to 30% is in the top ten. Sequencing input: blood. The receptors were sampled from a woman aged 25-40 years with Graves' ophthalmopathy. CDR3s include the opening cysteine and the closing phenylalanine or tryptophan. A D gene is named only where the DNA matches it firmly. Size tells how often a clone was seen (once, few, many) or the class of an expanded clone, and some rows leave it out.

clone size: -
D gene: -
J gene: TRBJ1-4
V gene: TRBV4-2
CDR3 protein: CASSQAEGVNEKLFF
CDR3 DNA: TGTGCCAGCAGCCAAGCGGAGGGGGTAAATGAAAAACTGTTTTTT

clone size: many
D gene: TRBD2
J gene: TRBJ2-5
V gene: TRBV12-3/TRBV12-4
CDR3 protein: CASSLGTSGRAGETQYF
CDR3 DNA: TGTGCCAGCAGTCTAGGGACTAGCGGGAGGGCCGGGGAGACCCAGTACTTC

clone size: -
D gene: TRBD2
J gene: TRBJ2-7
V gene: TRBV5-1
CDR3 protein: CASSFIAGAGGPYGQYF
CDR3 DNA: TGCGCCAGCAGCTTTATAGCGGGGGCGGGAGGGCCCTACGGGCAGTACTTC

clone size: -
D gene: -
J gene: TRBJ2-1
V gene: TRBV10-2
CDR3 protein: CASSESPDRQFF
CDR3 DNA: TGCGCCAGCAGTGAGTCGCCGGACAGACAGTTCTTC

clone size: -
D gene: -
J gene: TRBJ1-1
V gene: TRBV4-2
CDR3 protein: CASSLEQVTMNTEAFF
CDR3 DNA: TGTGCCAGCAGCCTAGAACAGGTAACCATGAACACTGAAGCTTTCTTT

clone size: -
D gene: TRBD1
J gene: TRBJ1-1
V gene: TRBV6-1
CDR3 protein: CASSAQGGSTEAFF
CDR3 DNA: TGTGCCAGCAGTGCCCAGGGGGGGAGCACTGAAGCTTTCTTT

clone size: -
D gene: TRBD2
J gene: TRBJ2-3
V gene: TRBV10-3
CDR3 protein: CAIASGRESDTQYF
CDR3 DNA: TGTGCCATCGCGAGCGGGAGAGAGTCAGATACGCAGTATTTT

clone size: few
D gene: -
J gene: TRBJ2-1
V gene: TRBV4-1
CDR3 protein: CASRLKTSSANEQFF
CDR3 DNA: TGCGCCAGCAGGCTAAAGACCTCTTCCGCCAATGAGCAGTTCTTC

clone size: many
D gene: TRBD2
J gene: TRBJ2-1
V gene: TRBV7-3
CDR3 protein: CASSSAGLAGGNEQFF
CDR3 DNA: TGTGCCAGCAGCTCCGCGGGGCTAGCGGGAGGGAATGAGCAGTTCTTC

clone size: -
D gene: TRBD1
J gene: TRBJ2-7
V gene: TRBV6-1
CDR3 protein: CASSRTGEYYEQYF
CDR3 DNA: TGTGCCAGCAGTCGGACAGGGGAGTACTACGAGCAGTACTTC

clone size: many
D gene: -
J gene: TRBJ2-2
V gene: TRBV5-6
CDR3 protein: CASSPWTHTGELFF
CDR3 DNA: TGTGCCAGCAGCCCCTGGACCCACACCGGGGAGCTGTTTTTT

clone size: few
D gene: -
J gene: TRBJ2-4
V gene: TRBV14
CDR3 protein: CASSQWDGLNIQYF
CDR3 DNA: TGTGCCAGCAGCCAATGGGACGGCCTGAACATTCAGTACTTC

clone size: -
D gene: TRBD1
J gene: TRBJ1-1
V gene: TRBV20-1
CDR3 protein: CSDYRGMNTEAFF
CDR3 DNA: TGCAGTGATTACAGGGGTATGAACACTGAAGCTTTCTTT

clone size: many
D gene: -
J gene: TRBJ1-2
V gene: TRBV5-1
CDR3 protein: CASSLGEAYGYTF
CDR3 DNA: TGCGCCAGCAGCTTGGGGGAGGCCTATGGCTACACCTTC

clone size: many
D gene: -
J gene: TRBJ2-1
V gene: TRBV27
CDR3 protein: CASSSPRQHNEQFF
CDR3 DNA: TGTGCCAGCAGTTCGCCCCGACAGCACAATGAGCAGTTCTTC

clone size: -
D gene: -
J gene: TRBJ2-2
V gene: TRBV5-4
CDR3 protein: CASSATGLRSAGELFF
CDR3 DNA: TGTGCCAGCAGCGCCACAGGGTTAAGAAGCGCCGGGGAGCTGTTTTTT

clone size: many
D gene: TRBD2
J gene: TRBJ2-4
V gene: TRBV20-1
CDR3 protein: CSVEVRAGDQNIQYF
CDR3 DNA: TGCAGTGTAGAGGTTAGAGCGGGAGATCAAAACATTCAGTACTTC

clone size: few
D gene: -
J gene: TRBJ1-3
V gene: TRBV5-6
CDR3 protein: CASSSRDTNSGNTIYF
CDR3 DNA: TGTGCCAGCAGCTCCCGGGACACCAACTCTGGAAACACCATATATTTT

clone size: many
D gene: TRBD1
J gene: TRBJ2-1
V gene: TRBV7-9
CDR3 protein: CASSLVGTAGNEQFF
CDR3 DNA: TGTGCCAGCAGCTTAGTCGGGACAGCAGGCAATGAGCAGTTCTTC

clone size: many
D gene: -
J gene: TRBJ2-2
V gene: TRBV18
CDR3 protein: CASSPLSTGELFF
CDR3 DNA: TGTGCCAGCTCACCATTATCCACCGGGGAGCTGTTTTTT

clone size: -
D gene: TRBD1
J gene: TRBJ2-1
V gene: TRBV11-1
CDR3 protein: CASSEETGVREQFF
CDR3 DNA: TGTGCCAGCAGTGAAGAGACAGGGGTAAGGGAGCAGTTCTTC

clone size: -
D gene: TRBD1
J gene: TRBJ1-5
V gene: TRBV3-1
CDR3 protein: CASSQGGTANSNQPQHF
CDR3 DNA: TGTGCCAGCAGCCAAGGGGGGACAGCGAATAGCAATCAGCCCCAGCATTTT

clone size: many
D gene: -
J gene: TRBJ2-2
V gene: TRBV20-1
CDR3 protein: CSAQKGPSTNTGELFF
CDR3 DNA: TGCAGTGCGCAAAAGGGGCCCTCAACGAACACCGGGGAGCTGTTTTTT

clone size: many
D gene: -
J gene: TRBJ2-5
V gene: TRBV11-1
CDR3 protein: CASSSTPHQETQYF
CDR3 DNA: TGTGCCAGCAGCTCGACGCCCCATCAGGAGACCCAGTACTTC

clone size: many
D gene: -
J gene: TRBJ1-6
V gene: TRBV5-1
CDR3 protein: CASSLVDRNSPLHF
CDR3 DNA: TGCGCCAGCAGCTTGGTGGACAGAAATTCACCCCTCCACTTT

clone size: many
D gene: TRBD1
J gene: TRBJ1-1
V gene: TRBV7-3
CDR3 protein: CASSSPARQGSTEAFF
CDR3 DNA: TGTGCCAGCAGCTCCCCCGCTCGACAGGGGTCCACTGAAGCTTTCTTT

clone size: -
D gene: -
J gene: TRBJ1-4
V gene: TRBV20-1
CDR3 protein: CSARKWAVSEKLFF
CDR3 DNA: TGCAGTGCTAGGAAGTGGGCAGTATCTGAAAAACTGTTTTTT

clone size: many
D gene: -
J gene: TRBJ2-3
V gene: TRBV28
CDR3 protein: CASSLWQGSDTQYF
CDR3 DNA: TGTGCCAGCAGTTTATGGCAGGGATCAGATACGCAGTATTTT

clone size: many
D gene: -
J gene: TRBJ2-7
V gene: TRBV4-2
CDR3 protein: CASSQDPGIYEQYF
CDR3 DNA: TGTGCCAGCAGCCAAGATCCGGGGATCTACGAGCAGTACTTC

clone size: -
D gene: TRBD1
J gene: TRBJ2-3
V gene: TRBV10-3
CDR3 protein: CAVSEGDREVNTQYF
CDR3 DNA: TGTGCCGTCAGTGAAGGGGACAGGGAGGTGAATACGCAGTATTTT

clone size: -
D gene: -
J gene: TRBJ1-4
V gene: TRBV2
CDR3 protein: CASRTWTGLFF
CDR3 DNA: TGTGCCAGCAGGACCTGGACGGGACTGTTTTTT

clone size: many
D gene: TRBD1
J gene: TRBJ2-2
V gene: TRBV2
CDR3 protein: CASSDRGDTGELFF
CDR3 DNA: TGTGCCAGCAGCGACAGGGGTGACACCGGGGAGCTGTTTTTT

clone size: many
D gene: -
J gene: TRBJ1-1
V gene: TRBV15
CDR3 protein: CATSSGGRIGNTEAFF
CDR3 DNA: TGTGCCACCAGCAGCGGTGGCAGAATAGGGAACACTGAAGCTTTCTTT

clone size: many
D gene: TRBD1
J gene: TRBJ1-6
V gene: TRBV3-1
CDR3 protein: CASSQEQGLVNSPLHF
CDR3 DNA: TGTGCCAGCAGCCAAGAACAGGGGTTGGTAAATTCACCCCTCCACTTT

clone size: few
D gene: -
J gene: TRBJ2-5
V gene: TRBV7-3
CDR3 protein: CASSLRGSVQETQYF
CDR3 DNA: TGTGCCAGCAGCTTAAGGGGATCCGTCCAAGAGACCCAGTACTTC

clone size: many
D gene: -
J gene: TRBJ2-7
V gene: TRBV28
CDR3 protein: CASSSTSSPYEQYF
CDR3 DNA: TGTGCCAGCAGTTCGACTAGTTCCCCCTACGAGCAGTACTTC

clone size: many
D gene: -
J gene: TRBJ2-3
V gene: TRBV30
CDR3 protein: CASNGGSSTDTQYF
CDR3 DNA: TGTGCCTCCAATGGGGGCAGCAGCACAGATACGCAGTATTTT

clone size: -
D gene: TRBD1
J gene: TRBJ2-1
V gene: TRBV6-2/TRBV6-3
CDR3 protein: CASSSETGVSNEQFF
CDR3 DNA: TGTGCCAGCAGTTCTGAGACAGGGGTTTCGAATGAGCAGTTCTTC

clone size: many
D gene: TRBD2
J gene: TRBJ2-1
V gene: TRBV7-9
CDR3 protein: CASSPPSGPRDNEQFF
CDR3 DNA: TGTGCCAGCAGCCCACCTAGCGGACCTAGGGACAATGAGCAGTTCTTC

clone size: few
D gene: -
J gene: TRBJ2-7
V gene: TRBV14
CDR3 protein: CASSPEWTYEQYF
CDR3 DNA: TGTGCCAGCAGCCCGGAGTGGACCTACGAGCAGTACTTC

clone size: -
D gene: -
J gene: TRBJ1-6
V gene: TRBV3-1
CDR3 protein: CASSVGTEASGSPLHF
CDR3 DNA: TGTGCCAGCAGCGTCGGGACCGAAGCTTCGGGGTCACCCCTCCACTTT

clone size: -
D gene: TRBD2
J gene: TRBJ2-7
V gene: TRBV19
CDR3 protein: CASSLLAGPAYEQYF
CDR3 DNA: TGTGCCAGTAGTCTACTAGCGGGACCAGCCTACGAGCAGTACTTC

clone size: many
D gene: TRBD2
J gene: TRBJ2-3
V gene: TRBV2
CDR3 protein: CASRRLAGLTDTQYF
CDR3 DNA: TGTGCCAGCAGAAGACTAGCGGGTCTTACAGATACGCAGTATTTT

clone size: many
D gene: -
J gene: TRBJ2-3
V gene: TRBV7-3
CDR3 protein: CASSWGSVPGTDTQYF
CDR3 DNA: TGTGCCAGCAGCTGGGGCTCGGTCCCTGGCACAGATACGCAGTATTTT

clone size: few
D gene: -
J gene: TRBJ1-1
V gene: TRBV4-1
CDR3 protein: CASSQDDRNTEAFF
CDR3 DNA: TGCGCCAGCAGCCAAGATGACAGGAACACTGAAGCTTTCTTT

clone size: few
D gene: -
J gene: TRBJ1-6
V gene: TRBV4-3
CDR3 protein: CASSQGPGTGSPLHF
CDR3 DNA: TGCGCCAGCAGCCAAGGCCCAGGGACTGGCTCACCCCTCCACTTT

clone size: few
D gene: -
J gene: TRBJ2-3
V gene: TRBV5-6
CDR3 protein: CASSIVATSTDTQYF
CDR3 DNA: TGTGCCAGCAGCATTGTCGCCACTAGCACAGATACGCAGTATTTT

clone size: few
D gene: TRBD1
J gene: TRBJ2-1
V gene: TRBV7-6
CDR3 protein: CASSLGVQGAISYNEQFF
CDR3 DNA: TGTGCCAGCAGCTTAGGGGTACAGGGGGCAATCTCCTACAATGAGCAGTTCTTC

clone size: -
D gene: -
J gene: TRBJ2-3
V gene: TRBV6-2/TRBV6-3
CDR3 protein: CASSLPVARDTDTQYF
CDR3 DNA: TGTGCCAGCAGCCTACCCGTTGCGCGGGACACAGATACGCAGTATTTT